One sample yielded the 4 T cell receptor beta chains listed below, sequenced in a study of blood T cell repertoires in COVID-19 (dated by TCRdb to about 2020). Library preparation employed the immunoSEQ multiplex PCR assay. TCRdb limited this immuneACCESS table to in-frame rearrangements with V and J called. A share of clones is missing; checked studies link under half to unresolved V genes, and the rest is unexplained. The sample table lists 250,000 to 350,000 clones, over 75% of them with a count of one. The top ten hold approximately 1% of the sample. Sequences were obtained from PBMCs or T cells enriched from blood (not recorded which). The receptors stem from a woman under 40 who had recovered from COVID-19.

The chain links TRBV5-1 to TRBJ1-2; the D gene is possibly TRBD1 (5 bases). Germline values: CDR1 SGHRS, CDR2 YFSETQ. The CDR3 covers 14 residues. The V end lost 4 bases, the J end lost 5 bases, and 15 bases lay between the germline ends. The CDR3 loop reads CASSRPGTGYGYTF. As DNA, the CDR3 is TGCGCCAGCAGCCGTCCCGGGACTGGATATGGCTACACCTTC.

The table lists this clone with many counts. This sequence joins TRBV11-3 and TRBJ1-5; D may be TRBD1 (5 bases). The V end was cut by 6 bases, the J end by 9 bases, with 12 bases between. Germline-derived CDR1 and CDR2 are SGHNT and YENEEA. The CDR3 length is 12 residues. CDR3 loop: CASSLTGGPQHF. CDR3 nucleotides: TGTGCCAGCAGTTTAACGGGGGGGCCCCAGCATTTT.

A few counts support this clone. The CDR3 DNA follows: TGTGCCAGCAGTCCAAGCGGGTCCGGGGTTTACGAGCAGTACTTC. Amino acids: CASSPSGSGVYEQYF. The chain links TRBV7-2 to TRBJ2-7; TRBD2 is a possible D gene (6 bases). Trimming took off 6 bases at V and 4 bases at J, with 19 bases between the two ends. The CDR3 consists of 15 residues. Germline V CDR1 and CDR2: SGHTA, FQGNSA.

The CDR3 region is CSARLSEQYF. The CDR3 bases are TGCAGTGCTAGACTCTCCGAGCAGTACTTC. The V and J genes are TRBV20-1 and TRBJ2-7; D call uncertain. This CDR3 spans 10 amino acids. Trimming stripped 2 bases from V and 6 bases from J, with 5 bases between. Germline values: CDR1 DFQATT, CDR2 SNEGSKA (reference sequence).